Included here is one TCR beta chain sequence, with context. This receptor's antigen is unknown. No base quality information exists; no much larger clone differs at one position. Receptor amplification or capture employed the immunoSEQ multiplex PCR assay. For the multiplex PCR, a mixture combining 60 forward primers for TCR Vbeta segments and 13 reverse primers for TCR Jbeta segments was used. The CDR3 region of rearranged TCR beta genes was amplified from genomic DNA by a multiplex PCR assay. Amplified TCR beta libraries were sequenced as 87-base-pair reads on the Illumina HiSeq System. In the authors' own workflow: In a later analysis, tens of millions of unique TCR beta chains were counted across the approximately 640 repertoires, and some 10 million of these chains were shared by at least two donors. To remove PCR and sequencing errors, raw reads were error-corrected and collapsed into unique sequences using a nearest-neighbor algorithm that merged closely related sequences. Alignment of CDR3 sequences to IMGT reference sequences was used to assign V, D and J gene segments. For a sequence to be retained, a match of at least six nucleotides was required to both a V gene segment and a J gene segment. A rearrangement was called productive if the CDR3 had no stop codons and remained in frame with V and J, and every other rearrangement was called non-productive. Following IMGT convention, CDR3 was defined as the stretch from the second conserved V-encoded cysteine up to the conserved J-encoded phenylalanine. In an earlier analysis of approximately 590 of the donors, sequences lacking an unambiguous match to a single V gene segment were excluded. An earlier analysis of a few hundred of the donors classified V segments as functional when productive rearrangements were above 56.7% and as segregating when the standard deviation between donors was above 5%. A statistical classification framework was built for diagnosing cytomegalovirus status from the catalog of TCR beta chain sequences. In a later analysis, TCR nucleotide sequences were compared against IMGT/GENE-DB human TR gene sequences so that V and J genes could be assigned. In a later analysis, CDR3 sequences and most-parsimonious VDJ recombination scenarios were assigned using the TCRdist pipeline. In a later analysis, each TCR beta chain was defined by its CDR3 amino acid sequence together with its V-gene family, and reads without a unique V-gene family were excluded. As a way to deal with suspected cross-contamination and a sequencing artifact, a later analysis dropped approximately 570 nucleotide sequences that were highly shared and had low generation probability. In a later analysis, a clonal expansion index was calculated for each public chain from normalized within-repertoire ranks of inferred template counts. In a later analysis, generation probabilities were computed using a VDJ recombination model fitted to out-of-frame rearrangements, and the results were checked against IGoR. Hypergeometric tests were used in a later analysis to score TCR-TCR, TCR-HLA and TCR-CMV co-occurrence, with a repertoire-size bias correction applied to the TCR pairs. False discovery rates were estimated in a later analysis by permuting HLA or CMV assignments 20 times. A later analysis grouped co-occurring TCRs with DBSCAN, adding TCRdist sequence similarity when clustering within HLA-allele-positive subsets. Repertoires with fewer than 30,000 or more than 120,000 public chains were left out of co-occurrence clustering, as were five repertoires with anomalous nucleotide sharing. Here the immuneACCESS table is served through TCRdb, limited to in-frame sequences with V and J called. Missing clones are a known gap in these copies; in checked studies unresolved V genes cover under half, and the rest lacks a known reason. That table is the source of V, J and clone size, and D and trimming were worked out from the DNA. The sample profile shows about 190,000 clones; roughly 84% of them were found once. The biggest ten clones account for approximately 2.9% of the sample.

The cohort consisted of some 730 healthy bone marrow donors. At the time of sampling, every cohort member was nominally healthy, though immune exposures that went unrecorded were likely present. The donor was CMV seropositive and belonged to the group of 250 to 300 seropositive cohort members. A peripheral blood sample was collected from each donor, and TCR beta sequencing was performed on peripheral blood mononuclear cells. The Qiagen DNeasy Blood Extraction Kit was used to extract genomic DNA from the blood cell samples. This sample was taken from a study of cytomegalovirus exposure and HLA in healthy donors (dated by TCRdb to about 2017). As for the study more broadly: According to an earlier analysis of 550 to 750 of the donors, about 180 million T cells yielded 120 million or so unique TCR beta sequences and 250 to 350 Gb of sequence data. Roughly 290 gigabases of sequencing data and about 92 million unique TCR sequences made up an early release that covered around 640 HLA-typed donors. The genetic ancestry cluster associated with self-reported Caucasian donors included roughly 84% of the roughly 390 genotyped donors. The aim of the study was to test whether cataloging public T cell receptors could identify signatures of past pathogen exposure. Using immunosequencing, the study profiled T cell repertoires from about 650 subjects and related those repertoires to cytomegalovirus serostatus. In addition to the first cohort of around 670 subjects, a separate validation cohort of 100 to 150 different subjects was used. High-throughput TCR immunosequencing, statistical association of individual TCRs with disease status, and machine learning were combined to predict cytomegalovirus infection status. To study patterns of TCR occurrence, a later analysis re-analyzed previously published TCR beta repertoires from more than 550 donors and added high-resolution HLA genotyping. In the later analysis, no new phenotypic data were used to find candidate immune exposures; instead, reliance was placed on TCR beta sequences and their occurrence across donors. To decide whether each TCR beta V gene segment behaved as functional or pseudogenic, an earlier analysis of 587 of the donors relied on high-throughput TCR beta sequencing. Donor age, sex, ethnicity and CMV serostatus were compiled alongside the repertoire data. In a later genetic analysis, genome-wide SNP genotypes for about 65% of the 666 donors were used, and that subset was treated as a discovery cohort. Every discovery cohort repertoire had been produced on one sequencing platform. Class I and class II HLA loci were covered by the typing at four-digit resolution. The number of typed donors differed by locus: about 629-630 for A, B, C, DRB1 and DQB1; 500 to 550 for DQA1; some 590 for DPA1; and 400 to 480 for DPB1. Because of strong linkage in the cohort, roughly five DR-DQ haplotypes were treated as single units for association and clustering. On average, roughly 250,000 unique TCR beta nucleotide sequences were sequenced per donor among more than 350 genotyped donors of the cohort, with about 19% of those sequences being non-productive. Study-wide conclusions, independent of this receptor: Several of the top co-occurrence clusters appeared to be linked to parvovirus B19, influenza, CMV and Epstein-Barr virus, according to a later analysis. In this cohort, only TCR beta chains were sequenced, and detectable features were limited by the absence of alpha or paired-chain data. Because the 87-base-pair reads could not distinguish some IMGT-functional V segments, including TRBV6-2 and TRBV6-3, those segments were excluded. An earlier analysis of approximately 570 of the donors showed that most TCR beta V segments appeared in productive rearrangements either about 87% or about 30% of the time, which broadly matched IMGT annotations. The authors suggested that the approach could potentially be extended to other disease states and immunological phenotypes. Most TCR sequences were seen in very few donors, while some public TCRs were found in many individuals. A later analysis found that HLA-associated TCR beta chains were more clonally expanded and had lower generation probabilities than equally common non-associated chains. Most CMV-associated TCR beta chains appeared to be HLA-restricted in a later analysis, and the HLA associations seemed to be driven largely by CMV exposure. The study listed 150 to 200 TCR beta chains as associated with cytomegalovirus. Because counts were too low, about 18 rarely observed V segments, including chromosome 9 orphons, were left out of the earlier analysis of 587 of the donors. In a later analysis, TCR association rates were found to vary across HLA loci, with the most associated TCRs seen for DRB1 alleles and the fewest for HLA-C alleles. A further reported finding was that TCR beta sequences accurately predicted the HLA-A and HLA-B alleles for most subjects in the first cohort. In vitro tests confirmed that a few of the cytomegalovirus-associated TCR beta chains recognize cytomegalovirus antigens. At a false discovery rate of 0.05, a later analysis linked roughly 17,000 TCR beta sequences to specific HLA alleles. Correlated functional status among segregating V segments might be attributable to linkage disequilibrium, but an unknown experimental factor could not be ruled out. Immune exposure information for the cohort was limited to CMV serostatus. Strong co-occurrence of HLA alleles, especially DR and DQ, made assigning TCR associations to individual alleles difficult. In a later genetic analysis, fewer N-insertions in productive TCRs were reported among donors in an Asian-associated ancestry cluster than the 666-donor mean. Roughly uniform sequencing depth across donors was assumed in presence/absence analyses, although this assumption may not hold. V-gene and J-gene trimming of TCR beta chains was associated with a missense DCLRE1C variant in a later genetic analysis, and the association was replicated in an independent cohort. A cluster of highly shared sequence variants was judged likely to be a technical artifact of the sequencing pipeline. The classifier was reported to diagnose cytomegalovirus status with high specificity and sensitivity in both the original and validation cohorts. Because some donors lacked HLA typing at each locus, the association tests relied only on the typed subset.

CDR1 and CDR2, looked up from the germline V gene, are SGHVS and FQNEAQ. Relative to germline, V is 5 bases shorter and J is 3 bases shorter, with 11 bases between their ends. The CDR3 contains 14 residues, cysteine and phenylalanine counted. Only the CDR3 DNA is retained, 42 bases long and in frame from the first base. Sequenced material: PBMCs. This sequence was found in a woman between 50 and 59 years old in good health and CMV-seropositive. The chain joins TRBV7-8 to TRBJ1-5, with the D gene not confidently named. CDR3 reads: CASSQTNVNQPQHF. The DNA is TGTGCCAGCAGCCAAACTAACGTCAATCAGCCCCAGCATTTT.